This TCR beta chain was captured in a study of blood T cells in healthy people across ages. Points from the study as a whole: No one knew whether donors had CMV, which possibly confounded expanded clonotype changes. With naive T cell percentage, TCR beta diversity showed a strong correlation.

It was with a sample-barcoded 5' primer and a J-beta primer mix that a second PCR of about 6 to 12 cycles was run. With 12 random nucleotides, a template-switch adaptor tagged each individual cDNA molecule. MiXCR, run by TCRdb on the 5' RACE reads, gives a single entry per CDR3 protein. The sample gives about 1,600,000 distinct CDR3 sequences, about 40% of which show up once; approximately 7.9% is in the top ten. Healthy Russian Caucasian donors spanned ages about 6 to 95 years. This CDR3 contains 14 residues. In germline, CDR1 is LGHDT, CDR2 YNNKEL (reference sequence). V lost 4 bases to trimming and J lost 4 bases, with 13 bases between them. Only a few counts were recorded for this clonotype. Antigen unknown.

This receptor was taken from a woman aged 18-29 years in good health. The material sequenced was blood. The rearrangement joins TRBV3-1 to TRBJ2-5, with D maybe TRBD1 (6 bases). CDR3 sequence: CASSLRGGVETQYF. CDR3 DNA: TGTGCCAGCAGCCTCAGGGGTGGCGTAGAGACCCAGTACTTC.